The 15 T cell receptor beta chains reported below all come from one sample, sequenced in a study of blood T cell repertoires in COVID-19 (dated by TCRdb to 2020 to 2022). The library was produced with the immunoSEQ multiplex PCR assay. The table comes from immuneACCESS by way of TCRdb, which keeps in-frame sequences with V and J called. Part of the clones is missing from these tables; in studies checked, under half for an unresolved V gene and the rest for unknown reasons. In all, the sample holds some 70,000 clones, and approximately 79% of those were seen once. Roughly 6.5% of the sample belongs to the ten largest clones. The sample comprised peripheral blood. The receptor source for this set is a woman aged 60-70 years with acute or convalescent COVID-19.

This sequence joins TRBV4-1 and TRBJ1-2; D remains unclear. Germline values: CDR1 MGHRA, CDR2 YSYEKL. CDR3 size: 10 residues. The V and J ends lost 6 bases and 8 bases respectively, with 7 bases between them. CDR3 protein: CASSPYGYTF. CDR3 DNA sequence: TGCGCCAGCAGTCCCTACGGCTACACCTTC.

The chain links TRBV9 to TRBJ1-2, with TRBD1 as a possible D gene (6 bases). V gave up 4 bases and J gave up 6 bases, with 16 bases separating them. CDR1 SGDLS and CDR2 YYNGEE come from the germline V gene. The CDR3 has 14 residues. CDR3 amino acids: CASSLGGGANGYTF. The CDR3, as DNA: TGTGCCAGCAGCCTAGGGGGGGGCGCGAATGGCTACACCTTC.

This chain links TRBV7-2 with TRBJ2-2; 8 bases match TRBD1. The junction had 13 bases not matched to a gene; V was cut back by 3 bases and J by 7 bases. The CDR3 extends over 17 amino acids. Germline V gene data show CDR1 as SGHTA and CDR2 as FQGNSA. CDR3 residues: CASSLTATGGRGGELFF. CDR3 coding DNA: TGTGCCAGCAGCTTGACGGCTACAGGGGGACGGGGCGGGGAGCTGTTTTTT. The full variable domain, rest sourced from reference TRBV7-2 and TRBJ2-2, is GAGVSQSPSNKVTEKGKDVELRCDPISGHTALYWYRQSLGQGLEFLIYFQGNSAPDKSGLPSDRFSAERTGGSVSTLTIQRTQQEDSAVYLCASSLTATGGRGGELFFGEGSRLTVL.

J is TRBJ2-3 and V is TRBV11-2; D not certain. The CDR3 is made up of 13 amino acids. V lost 1 base and J 10 bases, leaving 12 bases between the germline ends. CDR1 and CDR2 (germline): SGHAT, FQNNGV. CDR3 in amino acids: CASSLVGQEAQYF. CDR3 sequence (DNA): TGTGCCAGCAGCTTAGTGGGTCAAGAGGCGCAGTATTTT.

In DNA form, the CDR3 reads TGTGCCAGTTGGGGGAGGGAAAAACTGTTTTTT. Its protein is CASWGREKLFF. This chain links TRBV19 with TRBJ1-4; a possible D gene is TRBD1 (5 bases). The ends were cut back, 8 bases at V and 8 bases at J, with 9 bases in the middle. Germline V lookup: CDR1 LNHDA, CDR2 SQIVND (reference sequence). The CDR3 sequence is 11 residues long.

The chain uses TRBV19 and TRBJ2-1; D is unresolved. This CDR3 comprises 15 residues. Trimming removed 3 bases at V and 9 bases at J, with 18 bases between. Germline CDR1 is LNHDA and CDR2 is SQIVND (reference sequence). The CDR3 protein is CASSIDGALIGEQFF. For the CDR3, the DNA is TGTGCCAGTAGTATCGATGGAGCTTTGATAGGTGAGCAGTTCTTC. Full variable domain (rest looked up from reference TRBV19 and TRBJ2-1): DGGITQSPKYLFRKEGQNVTLSCEQNLNHDAMYWYRQDPGQGLRLIYYSQIVNDFQKGDIAEGYSVSREKKESFPLTVTSAQKNPTAFYLCASSIDGALIGEQFFGPGTRLTVL.

The chain couples TRBV6-2 or TRBV6-3 to TRBJ2-5; 10 nucleotides align to TRBD1. Germline-derived CDR1 and CDR2 are MNHEY and SVGEGT. This CDR3 is 14 amino acids long. V shed 6 bases and J 3 bases; nucleotides not matched to a gene: 4. The CDR3 bases are TGTGCCAGCAGCTCCGGGACAGGGGAAGAGACCCAGTACTTC. Translated: CASSSGTGEETQYF.

V gene TRBV6-5 combines with J gene TRBJ1-1; tentative D call: TRBD1 (6 bases). Trimming took 10 bases from V and 0 from J, leaving 15 bases between them. The CDR3 totals 14 residues. Germline CDR1 and CDR2: MNHEY and SVGAGI. The CDR3 reads CATPVGGMNTEAFF. CDR3 nucleotide sequence: TGTGCCACCCCCGTAGGGGGTATGAACACTGAAGCTTTCTTT.

This clone occurred many times. The rearrangement links TRBV12-3 or TRBV12-4 to TRBJ2-5; the D gene is possibly TRBD1 (7 bases). V was clipped by 6 bases and J by 5 bases, with 13 bases between them. This CDR3 contains 13 residues. The chain's CDR3 is CASSSTGRETQYF. The CDR3 DNA reads TGTGCCAGCAGCTCGACAGGGAGGGAGACCCAGTACTTC.

This clone was observed a single time. V and J are TRBV30 and TRBJ1-3; 8 nucleotides line up with TRBD1. This CDR3 region has 14 residues. V lost 0 bases, J lost 7 bases, and 5 bases stayed unmatched. Germline CDR1 GTSNPN, CDR2 SVGIG (reference sequence). CDR3 in amino acids: CAWSVQGAYNTIYF. The CDR3 bases are TGTGCCTGGAGTGTCCAGGGGGCCTATAACACCATATATTTT. Full variable domain (rest looked up from reference TRBV30 and TRBJ1-3): SQTIHQWPATLVQPVGSPLSLECTVEGTSNPNLYWYRQAAGRGLQLLFYSVGIGQISSEVPQNLSASRPQDRQFILSSKKLLLSDSGFYLCAWSVQGAYNTIYFGEGSWLTVV.

The rearrangement links TRBV5-6 to TRBJ1-2, with no clear D. CDR1 and CDR2 from the germline V gene are SGHDT and YYEEEE. Trimming stripped 4 bases from V and 6 bases from J, with 10 bases between. CDR3 size: 12 residues. The CDR3 loop reads CASSAMLDGYTF. DNA for the CDR3: TGTGCCAGCAGCGCGATGCTGGATGGCTACACCTTC.

The genes are TRBV7-2 and TRBJ1-5; 9 bases line up with TRBD1. Germline V gene data show CDR1 as SGHTA and CDR2 as FQGNSA. The CDR3 loop spans 16 amino acids. Unmatched junction bases numbered 12, after V lost 5 bases and J lost 7 bases. The DNA of the CDR3 is TGTGCCAGCAGCCCCCAGGGGGCGGGACAGGGACAGCCCCAGCATTTT. Protein sequence: CASSPQGAGQGQPQHF. Using reference TRBV7-2 and TRBJ1-5 for the parts outside the CDR3, the full variable domain is GAGVSQSPSNKVTEKGKDVELRCDPISGHTALYWYRQSLGQGLEFLIYFQGNSAPDKSGLPSDRFSAERTGGSVSTLTIQRTQQEDSAVYLCASSPQGAGQGQPQHFGDGTRLSIL.

The gene calls are TRBV21-1 and TRBJ1-5. TRBV21-1 is a recognized pseudogene. The CDR3 has 17 amino acids. The CDR3 loop reads CASSKTAGDRKCQPQHF. CDR3 nucleotides: TGTGCCAGCAGCAAAACAGCGGGGGACAGAAAATGCCAGCCCCAGCATTTT.

J is TRBJ2-1 and V is TRBV27; tentative D call: TRBD1 (5 bases). Germline V gene data show CDR1 as MNHEY and CDR2 as SMNVEV (reference sequence). This CDR3 is built from 15 residues. Trimming took off 10 bases at V and 0 bases at J, with 16 bases between the two ends. CDR3 residues: CATRFTGTSYNEQFF. The CDR3 DNA is TGTGCCACCCGTTTTACAGGTACCTCCTACAATGAGCAGTTCTTC.

This CDR3 is CASSDDRETQYF. CDR3 coding DNA: TGTGCCAGCAGTGACGACAGAGAGACCCAGTACTTC. The chain couples TRBV2 to TRBJ2-5; the D gene is possibly TRBD1 (5 bases). Germline CDR1 is SNHLY and CDR2 is FYNNEI. V lost 3 bases and J lost 4, with 6 bases in between. This CDR3 has 12 amino acids.